Listed here are 27 T cell receptor beta chains from one sample, sequenced in a study of human T cells and chemical hapten exposure (dated by TCRdb to the early 2020s). Total RNA was extracted from unfractionated whole blood that had been collected in Tempus Blood RNA tubes. The library was prepared using 5' RACE. Sequencing relied on an Illumina MiSeq. TCRdb reanalyzed the raw reads on its own, using fastp at Q25 for trimming and MiXCR for clone calling, and kept in-frame beta chains. Rows matching on CDR3 protein sequence are summarized as one entry with the most common DNA and genes. Across this sample there are tens of thousands of distinct CDR3 sequences, with about 8.4% seen only once. The ten largest clones take up around 2% of the sample. All receptors derive from a male donor in good health.

This clonotype was observed a few times. The chain couples TRBV6-1 to TRBJ2-2, with TRBD2 matching over 13 bases. The junction had 2 bases not matched to a gene; V was cut back by 4 bases and J by 6 bases. The CDR3 spans 15 residues. Germline CDR1 is MNHNS and CDR2 is SASEGT. CDR3 coding DNA: TGTGCCAGCAGTGGGACTAGCGGGAGCCCCGGGGAGCTGTTTTTT. Its translation is CASSGTSGSPGELFF.

V is TRBV7-8 and J is TRBJ2-7; maybe TRBD2 (6 bases). Looked up from germline, CDR1 is SGHVS and CDR2 is FQNEAQ. V lost 5 bases to trimming and J lost 3 bases, with 20 bases between them. This CDR3 spans 16 amino acids. The CDR3 spells CASSVRPRGSNYEQYF. CDR3 in DNA: TGTGCCAGCAGCGTACGACCGCGGGGTAGCAACTACGAGCAGTACTTC.

This clonotype was seen only a few times. The chain has TRBV29-1 and TRBJ2-5; TRBD1 aligns across 10 bases. The CDR3 sequence is 14 residues long. Unmatched junction bases numbered 9, after V lost 7 bases and J lost 4 bases. Germline V gene data show CDR1 as SQVTM and CDR2 as ANQGSEA. CDR3 amino acids: CSAQGQGFGETQYF. CDR3 bases: TGCAGCGCCCAGGGACAGGGGTTCGGAGAGACCCAGTACTTC.

This clonotype has more than one count but fewer than ten. V usage is TRBV19 and J usage is TRBJ1-1; D is possibly TRBD1 (6 bases). Per the germline V gene, CDR1 is LNHDA and CDR2 is SQIVND (reference sequence). V was trimmed by 6 bases and J by 1 base, leaving 12 bases between them. CDR3 length: 14 residues. The CDR3 DNA sequence: TGTGCCAGTAGCACGACAGGACCGAACACTGAAGCTTTCTTT. Translating it yields CASSTTGPNTEAFF.

The chain employs TRBV15 and TRBJ1-1; 8 bases map to TRBD1. Unmatched junction bases numbered 6, after V lost 1 base and J lost 5 bases. Germline-derived CDR1 and CDR2 are LNHNV and YYDKDF (reference sequence). The CDR3 runs 15 residues. CDR3 residues: CATSRGTGRGTEAFF. The CDR3 nucleotides read TGTGCCACCAGCAGAGGGACAGGGAGGGGGACTGAAGCTTTCTTT.

The J gene is TRBJ2-7, the V gene TRBV3-1; D is tentatively TRBD1 or TRBD2 (5 bases each). Germline loops: CDR1 LGHDT, CDR2 YNNKEL (reference sequence). Trimming cost V 1 base and J 6 bases, with 10 bases left between them. The CDR3 runs 13 residues. The CDR3 is CASSQGDLPEQYF. In nucleotides, the CDR3 is TGTGCCAGCAGCCAAGGGGACCTGCCCGAGCAGTACTTC.

This clonotype was observed at least ten times. The J gene is TRBJ2-5, the V gene TRBV7-2, with TRBD2 matching 8 bases. With 0 bases clipped from V and 4 bases from J, the junction kept 4 bases outside the gene matches. Germline CDR1 SGHTA, CDR2 FQGNSA. This CDR3 spans 15 amino acids. The CDR3 bases are TGTGCCAGCAGCTTAGCAGCGGGGGATCGAGAGACCCAGTACTTC. It codes for CASSLAAGDRETQYF.

This clonotype was seen only a few times. V gene TRBV5-5 combines with J gene TRBJ2-5; D gene unclear. V was cut by 6 bases and J by 2 bases, with 11 bases left in between. The CDR3 contains 13 residues. Per germline, CDR1 SGHKS and CDR2 YYEKEE (reference sequence). CDR3: CASTLDGQETQYF. The CDR3 DNA follows: TGTGCCAGCACCCTGGACGGTCAAGAGACCCAGTACTTC.

The gene calls are TRBV29-1 and TRBJ1-1, with 10 bases lining up with TRBD1. Trimming removed 4 bases from V and 5 bases from J; junction bases left unmatched: 7. Germline CDR1 reads SQVTM; CDR2 reads ANQGSEA. The CDR3 is made up of 14 amino acids. CDR3 residues: CSVGEGQGLTEAFF. The DNA for the CDR3 is TGCAGCGTTGGGGAGGGACAGGGGTTGACTGAAGCTTTCTTT.

The rearrangement uses TRBV6-6 and TRBJ2-5; no clear D gene. The CDR3 length is 14 residues. Germline CDR1 MNHNY, CDR2 SVGAGI (reference sequence). The V and J ends lost 7 bases and 7 bases respectively, with 19 bases between them. CDR3 coding DNA: TGTGCCAGCATCGAAAGTCTAGGGCCGGGGACCCAGTACTTC. It codes for CASIESLGPGTQYF.

This clonotype was seen a few times. CDR3: CASSLRGARTDTQYF. The CDR3 DNA follows: TGCGCCAGCAGCTTAAGGGGGGCCCGAACAGATACGCAGTATTTT. The rearrangement links TRBV5-1 to TRBJ2-3; D is tentatively TRBD1 or TRBD2 (6 bases each). CDR3 length equals 15 residues. Trimming cost V 2 bases and J 3 bases, with 13 bases left between them. The V gene's germline CDR1 is SGHRS and CDR2 YFSETQ.

This clonotype was seen ten or more times. The chain has TRBV5-1 and TRBJ2-7, with TRBD1 matching 9 bases. Germline CDR1 is SGHRS and CDR2 is YFSETQ. J was trimmed by 5 bases and V by 9 bases; bases with no gene match: 12. CDR3 length: 14 residues. CDR3 DNA sequence: TGCGCCACCAGATCCATCTGGGACAGGGACGAGCAGTACTTC. Its translation is CATRSIWDRDEQYF.

This clonotype has more than one count but fewer than ten. The gene calls are TRBV29-1 and TRBJ2-7, with TRBD2 as a possible D gene (6 bases). The CDR3 loop spans 13 amino acids. V was shortened by 7 bases and J by 1 base, with 14 bases between the two germline ends. Looked up from germline, CDR1 is SQVTM and CDR2 is ANQGSEA. The CDR3 region is CSASRDSSYEQYF. CDR3 DNA: TGCAGCGCCAGCCGGGACTCGTCCTACGAGCAGTACTTC.

This clonotype has at least ten counts. This chain links TRBV7-2 with TRBJ2-7; 7 nucleotides line up with TRBD2. The V gene end was trimmed by 5 bases and the J gene end by 5 bases; junction bases not matched to a gene: 12. Germline-derived CDR1 and CDR2 are SGHTA and FQGNSA. The CDR3 spans 15 residues. Here the CDR3 DNA reads TGTGCCAGCAGCCAAGCCGGGACTATCGATCACGAGCAGTACTTC. It codes for CASSQAGTIDHEQYF.

This clonotype was seen a few times. V and J are TRBV7-9 and TRBJ1-5, with 7 bases fitting TRBD1. CDR1 is SEHNR and CDR2 is FQNEAQ in the germline V gene (reference sequence). CDR3 length: 14 amino acids. V was clipped by 6 bases and J by 4 bases; unmatched bases: 6. As DNA, the CDR3 is TGTGCCAGCAGGGCGACAGGGCAGAATCAGCCCCAGCATTTT. Translating gives CASRATGQNQPQHF.

This clonotype occurred a few times. The chain joins TRBV7-3 to TRBJ1-2, with D tentatively TRBD1 (5 bases). Germline V gives CDR1 SGHTA, CDR2 FQGTGA. V lost 3 bases, J lost 0 bases, and 14 bases lay in between. CDR3 length: 16 residues. CDR3 sequence: CASSLGSGHANYGYTF. The CDR3 region has the DNA TGTGCCAGCAGCTTGGGGTCAGGGCACGCTAACTATGGCTACACCTTC.

The genes are TRBV2 and TRBJ1-2, with 8 nucleotides matching TRBD1. Germline V gives CDR1 SNHLY, CDR2 FYNNEI. The CDR3 sequence is 12 residues long. The V and J ends lost 6 bases and 6 bases, in that order; junction bases with no gene match: 3. The CDR3 loop reads CASRQGEDGYTF. The CDR3 DNA reads TGTGCCAGCAGACAGGGGGAAGATGGCTACACCTTC.

This clonotype was recorded many times. The chain couples TRBV29-1 to TRBJ1-2; D unclear. Deletions cut 7 bases from V and 3 bases from J, with 12 bases between. CDR1 and CDR2 (germline): SQVTM, ANQGSEA. This CDR3 has 12 residues. The CDR3 nucleotides are TGCAGCGCCGGTCCAGGCGACTATGGCTACACCTTC. Residues: CSAGPGDYGYTF.

The chain has TRBV13 and TRBJ1-1, with 7 bases that match TRBD1. J lost 0 bases, V lost 5 bases, and 6 bases had no gene match. CDR1 is PRHDT, CDR2 FYEKMQ, per germline (reference sequence). The CDR3 extends over 15 amino acids. CDR3 DNA: TGTGCCAGCAGCCCACTGACAGGGATGAACACTGAAGCTTTCTTT. Amino acids: CASSPLTGMNTEAFF.

This chain links TRBV6-2 or TRBV6-3 with TRBJ2-3, with D hard to call. Germline V gene lookup returns CDR1 MNHEY and CDR2 SVGEGT. Between the trimmed V and J ends, which lost 3 bases and 0 bases, there was a span of 13 bases. The CDR3 length is 16 residues. CDR3 nucleotide sequence: TGTGCCAGCAGTTATGACCCCCGGCCCAGCACAGATACGCAGTATTTT. Encoded protein: CASSYDPRPSTDTQYF.

This rearrangement joins TRBV12-3 or TRBV12-4 to TRBJ1-1; 8 nucleotides align to TRBD1. The ends lost 5 bases at V and 5 bases at J; junction bases unmatched: 13. This CDR3 has 16 residues. The CDR3, as DNA: TGTGCCAGCAGTCCCTCCCCAGGGGGCAGGGGAACTGAAGCTTTCTTT. Translated, it gives CASSPSPGGRGTEAFF.

The table lists this clonotype with many counts. The CDR3 nucleotides read TGTGCCAGCAGCCAAATACAGGGTAGTAACACCGGGGAGCTGTTTTTT. Translated, it gives CASSQIQGSNTGELFF. This chain connects TRBV3-1 to TRBJ2-2; possible D gene TRBD1, 6 bases. The length of the CDR3 is 16 residues. V was trimmed by 2 bases and J by 2 bases, leaving 12 bases between them. From germline, CDR1 is LGHDT and CDR2 YNNKEL (reference sequence).

This clonotype was counted only a few times. J is TRBJ1-1 and V is TRBV27, with unresolved D. The V gene lost 5 bases and the J gene lost 0 bases, with 16 bases spanning the gap. Germline V lookup: CDR1 MNHEY, CDR2 SMNVEV (reference sequence). The CDR3 length is 16 residues. The CDR3 here is CASSPWTETLNTEAFF. CDR3 sequence (DNA): TGTGCCAGCAGTCCCTGGACGGAAACATTGAACACTGAAGCTTTCTTT.

This clonotype was seen repeatedly, ten times or more. The chain is built from TRBV6-2 or TRBV6-3 and TRBJ2-1, with D perhaps matching TRBD1 (6 bases). Trimming took 4 bases from V and 3 from J, leaving 7 bases between them. The CDR3 is 13 amino acids. The germline gives CDR1 MNHEY, CDR2 SVGEGT. CDR3 DNA: TGTGCCAGCAGTTCGGACAGCTACAATGAGCAGTTCTTC. As protein: CASSSDSYNEQFF.

The rearrangement uses TRBV9 and TRBJ2-7; 9 bases line up with TRBD1. Germline V CDR1 and CDR2: SGDLS, YYNGEE. The J segment lost 4 bases and the V segment lost 4 bases, leaving 12 bases of the junction unmatched. This CDR3 region has 16 residues. DNA for the CDR3: TGTGCCAGCAGCCCCAAACAGGGGGCCGTCAAGTACGAGCAGTACTTC. Translating it yields CASSPKQGAVKYEQYF.

Many counts were recorded for this clonotype. V and J are TRBV7-8 and TRBJ2-4, with 13 bases fitting TRBD2. This CDR3 contains 18 residues. J was trimmed by 3 bases and V by 5 bases; bases with no gene match: 10. CDR1 is SGHVS, CDR2 FQNEAQ, per germline. CDR3 bases: TGTGCCAGCAGCCAAGAGGGACTAGCGGGAATCGTCAAAAACATTCAGTACTTC. Its translation: CASSQEGLAGIVKNIQYF.

This clonotype was counted at least ten times. The rearrangement uses TRBV20-1 and TRBJ2-7; possibly TRBD1 or TRBD2 for D (5 bases each). Germline V gene data show CDR1 as DFQATT and CDR2 as SNEGSKA (reference sequence). The ends were cut back, 5 bases at V and 3 bases at J, with 14 bases in the middle. This CDR3 contains 13 residues. CDR3 sequence reads: CSAGLRGDYEQYF. For the CDR3, the DNA is TGCAGTGCTGGGCTTAGGGGAGACTACGAGCAGTACTTC.